This TCR beta chain was captured in a study of tumor and adjacent non-tumor tissue in lung cancer. Study-wide results and caveats: Tumor repertoires had a smaller top 100 clone share than normal lung.

Turning to this clonotype: Its antigen is not identified. Since a much larger clone is just one base distant, this may be a read error.

A modified ARM-PCR protocol with three rounds of nested PCR amplified TCRbeta. TCRdb itself ran the multiplex PCR reads through MiXCR, one entry per CDR3 protein. The sample has 60,000 to 95,000 distinct CDR3 sequences; under 80% are singletons. This CDR3 comprises 15 residues. Germline values: CDR1 DFQATT, CDR2 SNEGSKA (reference sequence). RNA was extracted from bulk tissue without any cell sorting. The chain employs TRBV20-1 and TRBJ2-7, with D possibly matching TRBD1 (6 bases). This TCR was recovered from a woman in her 50s with non-small cell lung cancer. Sequencing input: lung tumor tissue. The CDR3 here is CSVRDRQGRSYEQYF. The CDR3 DNA reads as TGCAGTGTTAGAGATCGCCAGGGGAGATCCTACGAGCAGTACTTC.